The 6 T cell receptor beta chains reported below all come from one sample, sequenced in a study of CD8 T cells in Susac syndrome. After extraction with the RNeasy kit, about 0.5 to 1 ug of the RNA was reverse transcribed using random hexamers. TCRdb analysed the immunoSEQ multiplex PCR reads with MiXCR anew, one entry per CDR3 protein. The sample contains roughly 70,000 distinct CDR3 sequences, roughly 95% of which appear only once. The source material was CD4+ T cells from PBMCs. The receptor source for this set is a human donor with multiple sclerosis.

The V call is TRBV7-2, the J call TRBJ2-1; no reliable D call. Germline CDR1 is SGHTA and CDR2 is FQGNSA. V was pared by 4 bases and J by 0 bases, with 10 bases between. This CDR3 contains 15 residues. Here the CDR3 reads CASSSIRSSYNEQFF. CDR3 DNA: TGTGCCAGCAGCTCAATACGGAGCTCCTACAATGAGCAGTTCTTC.

The gene calls are TRBV3-1 and TRBJ1-5, with 7 bases identical to TRBD1. Germline V gene data show CDR1 as LGHDT and CDR2 as YNNKEL (reference sequence). The J segment lost 7 bases and the V segment lost 4 bases, leaving 7 bases of the junction unmatched. The CDR3 spans 14 residues. In DNA form, the CDR3 reads TGTGCCAGCAGCCGGAGCAGGGGGGGGCAGCCCCAGCATTTT. Amino acid sequence: CASSRSRGGQPQHF.

The chain uses TRBV3-1 and TRBJ2-7; D unclear. The V and J ends lost 4 bases and 6 bases respectively, with 10 bases between them. This CDR3 spans 12 amino acids. Germline assignment: CDR1 LGHDT and CDR2 YNNKEL (reference sequence). CDR3 nucleotides: TGTGCCAGCAGCCTAGGACGGAGCGAGCAGTACTTC. Amino acids: CASSLGRSEQYF.

This chain joins TRBV5-1 and TRBJ2-3, with D possibly TRBD1 on 5 matching bases. The germline V gene has CDR1 SGHRS and CDR2 YFSETQ. Trimming left V 4 bases short and J 6 bases short, with 18 bases between. CDR3 length: 15 amino acids. The CDR3 sequence is CASSVQGANKDTQYF. In DNA, the CDR3 is TGCGCCAGCAGCGTGCAGGGTGCAAACAAGGATACGCAGTATTTT.

In this sample, this clonotype turned up once. V usage is TRBV6-1 and J usage is TRBJ2-7, with 9 bases that match TRBD2. CDR3 length equals 16 residues. The junction had 10 bases not matched to a gene; V was cut back by 5 bases and J by 2 bases. Germline V gene data show CDR1 as MNHNS and CDR2 as SASEGT. CDR3 in DNA: TGTGCCAGCAGTCCCAAGCCGAGCGGGGGGACCTACGAGCAGTACTTC. This encodes CASSPKPSGGTYEQYF.

V and J are TRBV18 and TRBJ2-7; D perhaps matches TRBD1 (5 bases). V dropped 0 bases and J dropped 2 bases, with 8 bases sitting between them. The CDR3 is 14 residues long. The germline gives CDR1 KGHSH, CDR2 LQKENI. The CDR3 bases are TGTGCCAGCTCACCACCGTCCAGGGCCTACGAGCAGTACTTC. This sequence encodes CASSPPSRAYEQYF.